What follows is one T cell receptor beta chain and its context. One junction end does not reproduce the germline sequence, and a read error may be involved. These data originate in a study of blood T cells in healthy people across ages. Next came a second PCR, run for about 6 to 11 cycles, which used a sample-barcoded 5' primer along with a J-beta primer mix. One entry per CDR3 protein, called by TCRdb with MiXCR from the 5' RACE reads. The sample lists roughly 800,000 distinct CDR3 sequences; 58% were seen once. The CDR3 extends over 13 amino acids. In germline, CDR1 is DFQATT, CDR2 SNEGSKA (reference sequence).

This chain links TRBV20-1 with TRBJ2-7, with a tentative D call TRBD2 (5 bases). The specimen was blood. The receptor's source is a young man in good health. The chain's CDR3 is CSARAGLNYGQYF. As DNA, the CDR3 is TGCAGTGCTAGGGCGGGCCTTAACTACGGGCAGTACTTC.